This section outlines one TCR beta chain sequence together with its context. Its target is not known. This record belongs to a study of lymphopenia after photon versus proton radiotherapy. TCRdb's table, derived via immunoSEQ multiplex PCR, lists solely in-frame clones and lacks some. The sample contains around 53,000 clones, about four fifths of which appear only once. The germline gives CDR1 LNHDA, CDR2 SQIVND (reference sequence). Deletions cut 3 bases from V and 4 bases from J, with 10 bases between. The CDR3 totals 14 residues. Study-wide findings and caveats: Better survival with proton therapy was suggested as possible, not demonstrated. Under photons, naive T cells and diversity fell while effector/memory populations rose. Larger post-nadir TCR diversity loss correlated inversely with survival in deceased patients.

The TCR originated in a middle-aged man with gastric cancer. This material consisted of peripheral blood, taken from a patient treated with photon-based radiotherapy. The V and J genes are TRBV19 and TRBJ1-5; TRBD1 is a possible D gene (6 bases). In DNA form, the CDR3 reads TGTGCCAGTAGTATCTGGGACACAAATCAGCCCCAGCATTTT. Protein sequence: CASSIWDTNQPQHF.